This T cell receptor (beta chain) is drawn from a study of tumor-infiltrating lymphocytes in primary liver carcinoma. Study as a whole: The neoplasms were of stage T1-T3 N0M0, with dimensions of roughly 4.2 to 10 cm across. Study-wide results and caveats: Tumors significantly exceeded blood in top-250-clone fraction (p = 0.039). Unsorted bulk samples meant CD4+ and CD8+ repertoires went uncompared.

In its sample, this clonotype was seen a few times. Its antigen is currently unknown. The CDR3 sequence is 15 residues long. The V gene's germline CDR1 is SGHDN and CDR2 FVKESK. The germline V and J ends were trimmed by 1 base and 0 bases, with 8 bases remaining between them. Blood RNA came from unsorted whole blood; germline DNA was also extracted. Starting from 500 ng of total RNA, TCR beta cDNA was produced with a primer in the constant region. Library construction for TCR beta comprised three nested multiplex PCR rounds performed with slightly modified ARM-PCR. The first two PCR rounds used TRBV1-TRBV30 primers with a Cbeta primer, 9 to 10 cycles each. TCRdb independently ran MiXCR on the multiplex PCR reads; one entry per CDR3 protein. The table includes 300,000 to 400,000 distinct CDR3 sequences, roughly 61% detected once.

The sequenced sample consisted of peripheral blood. The clonotype originates from a man between 35 and 55 years old with primary liver carcinoma and hepatitis B virus infection. The genes are TRBV14 and TRBJ2-3, with D tentatively TRBD2 (6 bases). This chain's CDR3 is CASSQVRGSTDTQYF. The CDR3 DNA reads as TGTGCCAGCAGCCAAGTACGGGGGAGCACAGATACGCAGTATTTT.